These T cell receptor beta chains were read from a single sample in a study of T-cell memory formation after mild COVID-19. TCRdb recomputed calls from the 5' RACE reads with MiXCR, one row per CDR3 protein. The sample records 100,000 or so distinct CDR3 sequences, 11% being singletons. Material: PBMCs or a T cell subset sorted from them (not recorded which). Source of these receptors: a man aged 18 to 30 who had mild COVID-19 (a few samples of this study predate the infection). Cell type and time point are not known. Each CDR3 is given with its conserved first and last residue. Fields, in order: D gene, clone size, V gene, J gene, CDR3 protein, CDR3 DNA. A D gene is named only where the DNA matches it firmly. Not every row has a clone size; where given, it reads once, few, many or a size class.

TRBD2,-,TRBV20-1,TRBJ2-7,CSAREGGDTYEQYF,TGCAGTGCTAGAGAGGGGGGGGATACCTACGAGCAGTACTTC
TRBD1,few,TRBV4-3,TRBJ2-2,CASSQRDRGQTGELFF,TGCGCCAGCAGCCAACGGGACAGGGGGCAAACCGGGGAGCTGTTTTTT
-,few,TRBV7-3,TRBJ2-2,CASSPLADHTGELFF,TGTGCCAGCAGCCCCTTAGCGGACCACACCGGGGAGCTGTTTTTT
-,-,TRBV12-3/TRBV12-4,TRBJ1-1,CASSYTGEAFF,TGTGCCAGCAGTTACACCGGGGAAGCTTTCTTT
TRBD1,-,TRBV12-3/TRBV12-4,TRBJ1-2,CASRMTGSSYGYTF,TGTGCCAGCAGGATGACAGGGAGCAGCTATGGCTACACCTTC
TRBD1,once,TRBV7-9,TRBJ2-7,CASSQTGAFSYEQYF,TGTGCCAGCAGCCAAACAGGGGCTTTTTCCTACGAGCAGTACTTC
TRBD1,-,TRBV7-9,TRBJ1-2,CASRSIGTGWSPGYTF,TGTGCCAGCAGATCAATCGGGACAGGGTGGTCTCCTGGCTACACCTTC
TRBD1,few,TRBV4-3,TRBJ2-7,CASSQEVPAPDRLPLYEQYF,TGCGCCAGCAGCCAAGAAGTCCCGGCCCCGGACAGGCTCCCCCTCTACGAGCAGTACTTC
-,-,TRBV12-5,TRBJ2-5,CASGLSSGVQETQYF,TGTGCTAGTGGTTTATCCAGCGGCGTACAAGAGACCCAGTACTTC
-,few,TRBV6-2/TRBV6-3,TRBJ1-1,CASSQGAADTEAFF,TGTGCCAGCAGCCAAGGGGCGGCGGACACTGAAGCTTTCTTT
TRBD1,few,TRBV5-4,TRBJ2-2,CASTGQEGTGELFF,TGTGCCAGCACTGGACAGGAAGGCACCGGGGAGCTGTTTTTT
-,-,TRBV11-2,TRBJ2-7,CASSFLPSRSSYEQYF,TGTGCCAGCAGCTTTCTTCCTAGCAGAAGCTCCTACGAGCAGTACTTC
-,many,TRBV7-6,TRBJ2-3,CASSLGTADTQYF,TGTGCCAGCAGCTTAGGTACCGCAGATACGCAGTATTTT
-,few,TRBV27,TRBJ2-1,CASSKQGGEQFF,TGTGCCAGCAGTAAACAGGGAGGGGAGCAGTTCTTC
TRBD1,-,TRBV12-3/TRBV12-4,TRBJ1-2,CASSGGTGGNYGYTF,TGTGCCAGCAGTGGGGGGACAGGGGGCAACTATGGCTACACCTTC
-,few,TRBV20-1,TRBJ2-7,CSAPGTGEFYEQYF,TGCAGTGCCCCCGGCACGGGGGAGTTCTACGAGCAGTACTTC
-,many,TRBV27,TRBJ2-1,CASSFESSYNEQFF,TGTGCCAGCAGTTTCGAAAGCTCCTACAATGAGCAGTTCTTC
-,-,TRBV7-3,TRBJ1-1,CASSNGLFTEAFF,TGTGCCAGCAGCAATGGCCTGTTCACTGAAGCTTTCTTT
TRBD1,-,TRBV5-6,TRBJ2-7,CASSFGRGYEQYF,TGTGCCAGCAGCTTCGGCAGGGGGTACGAGCAGTACTTC
TRBD1,few,TRBV4-1,TRBJ1-2,CASSPDAGTGISGYTF,TGCGCCAGCAGCCCGGATGCCGGGACAGGGATCTCTGGCTACACCTTC
TRBD1,few,TRBV27,TRBJ2-7,CASSPWTGSEQYF,TGTGCCAGCAGTCCCTGGACAGGGAGCGAGCAGTACTTC
-,-,TRBV6-5,TRBJ1-1,CACRLGRFGTEAFF,TGTGCCTGCAGACTCGGCAGGTTTGGCACTGAAGCTTTCTTT
-,many,TRBV5-1,TRBJ2-5,CASSLLITGETQYF,TGCGCCAGCAGCCTACTGATAACGGGCGAGACCCAGTACTTC
TRBD1,few,TRBV5-5,TRBJ1-5,CASSPDRGNQPQHF,TGTGCCAGCAGCCCAGACAGGGGTAATCAGCCCCAGCATTTT
-,-,TRBV10-2,TRBJ1-5,CASSEFGTPNQPQHF,TGCGCCAGCAGTGAGTTCGGGACACCCAATCAGCCCCAGCATTTT
-,few,TRBV7-6,TRBJ2-5,CASSSGRALQETQYF,TGTGCCAGCAGCTCGGGCAGGGCCCTCCAAGAGACCCAGTACTTC
TRBD1,few,TRBV7-9,TRBJ2-5,CASSPQGTGLQETQYF,TGTGCCAGCAGCCCCCAGGGGACAGGGCTCCAAGAGACCCAGTACTTC
-,few,TRBV25-1,TRBJ2-1,CASSEVYHEQFF,TGTGCCAGCAGTGAGGTTTACCATGAGCAGTTCTTC
TRBD2,-,TRBV5-4,TRBJ2-5,CASSLLSGGPRETQYF,TGTGCCAGCAGCTTGCTTAGCGGGGGCCCCCGGGAGACCCAGTACTTC
-,many,TRBV12-3/TRBV12-4,TRBJ1-2,CAVGLAYGYTF,TGTGCCGTGGGGCTGGCCTATGGCTACACCTTC
-,few,TRBV4-3,TRBJ2-1,CASSQDGPAYNEQFF,TGCGCCAGCAGCCAAGATGGGCCGGCCTACAATGAGCAGTTCTTC
-,few,TRBV20-1,TRBJ2-5,CSARSGEEVGETQYF,TGCAGTGCTAGAAGTGGTGAAGAGGTAGGAGAGACCCAGTACTTC
-,-,TRBV20-1,TRBJ2-1,CSARTGSSYNEQFF,TGCAGTGCTAGAACCGGGAGCTCCTACAATGAGCAGTTCTTC
-,few,TRBV6-5,TRBJ1-2,CASSYKQDYGYTF,TGTGCCAGCAGTTACAAACAGGATTATGGCTACACCTTC
-,-,TRBV5-1,TRBJ2-4,CASSSGTSGDIQYF,TGCGCCAGCAGCTCAGGGACATCAGGAGACATTCAGTACTTC
-,many,TRBV6-4,TRBJ1-1,CASSDSVGTGQAFF,TGTGCCAGCAGTGATTCTGTAGGGACGGGACAAGCTTTCTTT
TRBD2,many,TRBV6-4,TRBJ2-1,CASSEKAGGYNEQFF,TGTGCCAGCAGTGAAAAAGCGGGGGGGTACAATGAGCAGTTCTTC
-,few,TRBV6-5,TRBJ1-5,CASSYSSRQPQHF,TGTGCCAGCAGTTACTCGAGCCGCCAGCCCCAGCATTTT
TRBD1,many,TRBV7-8,TRBJ1-5,CASSPEGTGGQPQHF,TGTGCCAGCAGCCCAGAAGGGACAGGGGGTCAGCCCCAGCATTTT
TRBD2,-,TRBV6-5,TRBJ2-3,CASSYEDRGGNIDTQYF,TGTGCCAGCAGTTACGAGGATCGGGGGGGAAATATAGATACGCAGTATTTT
-,few,TRBV4-3,TRBJ2-2,CASSHVPLGSGNTGELFF,TGCGCCAGCAGCCATGTACCATTGGGGTCGGGGAACACCGGGGAGCTGTTTTTT
TRBD1,few,TRBV7-9,TRBJ1-2,CASSLSDRVSPFSTF,TGTGCCAGCAGCTTATCCGACAGGGTTTCACCTTTCTCCACCTTC
TRBD2,-,TRBV4-1,TRBJ2-3,CASSQDSGGGRTDTQYF,TGCGCCAGCAGCCAAGATTCGGGCGGGGGGAGAACAGATACGCAGTATTTT
-,-,TRBV28,TRBJ2-3,CASSLLGRSTSTDTQYF,TGTGCCAGCAGTCTACTAGGAAGATCAACTAGCACAGATACGCAGTATTTT
TRBD2,-,TRBV6-5,TRBJ2-3,CASSYGTTSTDTQYF,TGTGCCAGCAGTTACGGGACTACCAGCACAGATACGCAGTATTTT
TRBD1,few,TRBV6-5,TRBJ1-5,CASSQDKKQGISNQPQHF,TGTGCCAGCAGTCAGGATAAAAAACAGGGGATTAGCAATCAGCCCCAGCATTTT
-,few,TRBV7-9,TRBJ2-3,CASSFSPLSARPTDTQYF,TGTGCCAGCAGCTTCAGTCCTTTATCGGCCCGGCCCACAGATACGCAGTATTTT
-,-,TRBV5-1,TRBJ2-3,CASGWGVTDTQYF,TGCGCCAGCGGATGGGGGGTCACAGATACGCAGTATTTT
-,few,TRBV19,TRBJ1-5,CASSIVMGPGQPQHF,TGTGCCAGTAGTATCGTGATGGGGCCGGGACAGCCCCAGCATTTT
-,few,TRBV11-2,TRBJ2-1,CASSLGRDRLYNEQFF,TGTGCCAGCAGCTTAGGTCGGGACCGGTTATACAATGAGCAGTTCTTC
-,-,TRBV29-1,TRBJ1-2,CSVDGGGEQGLNYGYTF,TGCAGCGTTGACGGAGGGGGGGAACAGGGTTTAAACTATGGCTACACCTTC
-,few,TRBV12-3/TRBV12-4,TRBJ1-2,CASRRPGLSYGYTF,TGTGCCAGCAGAAGGCCGGGACTGAGCTATGGCTACACCTTC
-,few,TRBV19,TRBJ2-7,CASTAARGYYEQYF,TGTGCCAGTACGGCCGCCAGGGGTTACTACGAGCAGTACTTC
-,-,TRBV6-6,TRBJ1-1,CASSSIGPNTEAFF,TGTGCCAGCAGTTCTATCGGGCCGAACACTGAAGCTTTCTTT
TRBD2,-,TRBV27,TRBJ2-3,CASSPRTGEGTDTQYF,TGTGCCAGCAGCCCCAGAACGGGGGAGGGAACAGATACGCAGTATTTT